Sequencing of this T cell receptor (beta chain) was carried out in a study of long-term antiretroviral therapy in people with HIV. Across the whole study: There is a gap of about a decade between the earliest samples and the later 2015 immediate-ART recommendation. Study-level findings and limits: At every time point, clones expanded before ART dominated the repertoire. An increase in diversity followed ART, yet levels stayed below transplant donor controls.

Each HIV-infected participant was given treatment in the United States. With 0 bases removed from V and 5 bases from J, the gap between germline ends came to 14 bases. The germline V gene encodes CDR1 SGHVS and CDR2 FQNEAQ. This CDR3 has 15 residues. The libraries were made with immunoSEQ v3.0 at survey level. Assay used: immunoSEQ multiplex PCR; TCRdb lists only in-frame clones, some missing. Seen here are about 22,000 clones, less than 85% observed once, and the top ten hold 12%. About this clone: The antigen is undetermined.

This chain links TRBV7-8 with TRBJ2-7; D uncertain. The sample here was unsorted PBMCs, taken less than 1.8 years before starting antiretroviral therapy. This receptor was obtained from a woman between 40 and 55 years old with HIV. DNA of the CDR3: TGTGCCAGCAGCTTAGCGTGGTTGGGATCTCACGAGCAGTACTTC. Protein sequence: CASSLAWLGSHEQYF.